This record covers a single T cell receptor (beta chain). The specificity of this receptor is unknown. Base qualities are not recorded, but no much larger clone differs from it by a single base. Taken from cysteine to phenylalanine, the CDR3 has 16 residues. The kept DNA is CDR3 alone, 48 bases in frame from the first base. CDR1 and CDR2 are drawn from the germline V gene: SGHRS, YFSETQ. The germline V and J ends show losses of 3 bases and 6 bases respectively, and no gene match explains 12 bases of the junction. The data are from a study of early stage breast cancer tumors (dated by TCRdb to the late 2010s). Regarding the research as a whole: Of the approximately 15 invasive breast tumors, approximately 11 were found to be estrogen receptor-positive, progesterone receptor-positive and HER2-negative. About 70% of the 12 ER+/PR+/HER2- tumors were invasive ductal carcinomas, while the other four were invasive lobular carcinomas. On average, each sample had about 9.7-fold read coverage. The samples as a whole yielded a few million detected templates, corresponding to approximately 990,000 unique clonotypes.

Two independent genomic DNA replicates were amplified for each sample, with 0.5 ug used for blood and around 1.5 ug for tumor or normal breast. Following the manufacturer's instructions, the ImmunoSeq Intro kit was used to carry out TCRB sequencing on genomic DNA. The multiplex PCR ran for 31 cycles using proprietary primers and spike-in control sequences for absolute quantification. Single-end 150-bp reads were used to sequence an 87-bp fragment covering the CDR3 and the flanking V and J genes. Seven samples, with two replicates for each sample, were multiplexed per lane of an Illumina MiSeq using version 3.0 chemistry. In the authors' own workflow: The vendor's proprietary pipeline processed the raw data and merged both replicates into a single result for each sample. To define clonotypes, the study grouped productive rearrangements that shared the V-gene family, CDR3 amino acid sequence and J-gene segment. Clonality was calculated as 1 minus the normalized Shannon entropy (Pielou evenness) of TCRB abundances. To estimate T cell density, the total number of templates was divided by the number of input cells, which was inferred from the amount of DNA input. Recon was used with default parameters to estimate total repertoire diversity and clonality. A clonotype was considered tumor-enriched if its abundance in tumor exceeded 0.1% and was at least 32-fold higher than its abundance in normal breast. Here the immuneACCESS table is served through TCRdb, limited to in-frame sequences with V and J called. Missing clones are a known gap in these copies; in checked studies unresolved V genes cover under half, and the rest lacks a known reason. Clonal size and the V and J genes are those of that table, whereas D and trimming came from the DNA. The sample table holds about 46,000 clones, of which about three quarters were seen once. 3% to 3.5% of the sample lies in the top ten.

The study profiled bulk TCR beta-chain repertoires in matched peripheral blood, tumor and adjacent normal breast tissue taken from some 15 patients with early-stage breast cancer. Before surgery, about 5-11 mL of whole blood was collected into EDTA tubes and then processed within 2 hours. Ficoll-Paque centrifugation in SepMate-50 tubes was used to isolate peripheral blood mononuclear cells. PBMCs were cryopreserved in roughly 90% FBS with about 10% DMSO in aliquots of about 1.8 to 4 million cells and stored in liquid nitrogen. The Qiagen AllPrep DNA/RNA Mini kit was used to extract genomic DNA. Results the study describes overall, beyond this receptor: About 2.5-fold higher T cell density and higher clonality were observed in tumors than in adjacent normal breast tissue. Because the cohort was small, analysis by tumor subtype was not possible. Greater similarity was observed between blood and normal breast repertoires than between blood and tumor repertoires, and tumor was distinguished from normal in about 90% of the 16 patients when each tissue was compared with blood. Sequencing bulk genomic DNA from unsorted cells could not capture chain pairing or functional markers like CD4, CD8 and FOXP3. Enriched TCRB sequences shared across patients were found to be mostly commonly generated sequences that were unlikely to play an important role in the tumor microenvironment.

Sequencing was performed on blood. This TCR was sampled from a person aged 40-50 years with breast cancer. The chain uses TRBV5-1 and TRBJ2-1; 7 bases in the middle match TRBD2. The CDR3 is CASSSRDYHPGNEQFF. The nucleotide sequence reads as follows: TGCGCCAGCAGCTCCCGGGACTACCACCCCGGCAATGAGCAGTTCTTC.